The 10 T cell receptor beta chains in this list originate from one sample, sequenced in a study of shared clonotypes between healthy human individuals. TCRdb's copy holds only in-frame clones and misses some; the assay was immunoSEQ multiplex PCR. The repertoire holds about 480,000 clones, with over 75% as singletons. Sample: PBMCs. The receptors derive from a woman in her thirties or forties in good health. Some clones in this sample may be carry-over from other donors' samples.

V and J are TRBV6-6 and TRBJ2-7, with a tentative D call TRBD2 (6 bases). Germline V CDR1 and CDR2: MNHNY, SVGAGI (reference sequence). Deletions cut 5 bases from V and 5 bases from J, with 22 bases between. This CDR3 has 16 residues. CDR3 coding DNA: TGTGCCAGCAGTACCCGGGACTTCCGCCGGGGAAACGAGCAGTACTTC. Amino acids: CASSTRDFRRGNEQYF.

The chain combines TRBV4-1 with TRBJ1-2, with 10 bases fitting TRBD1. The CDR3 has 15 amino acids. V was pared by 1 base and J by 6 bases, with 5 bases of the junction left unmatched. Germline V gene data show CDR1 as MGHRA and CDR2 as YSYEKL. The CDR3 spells CASSQVFDRGHGYTF. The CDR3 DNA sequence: TGCGCCAGCAGCCAAGTCTTTGACAGGGGGCATGGCTACACCTTC.

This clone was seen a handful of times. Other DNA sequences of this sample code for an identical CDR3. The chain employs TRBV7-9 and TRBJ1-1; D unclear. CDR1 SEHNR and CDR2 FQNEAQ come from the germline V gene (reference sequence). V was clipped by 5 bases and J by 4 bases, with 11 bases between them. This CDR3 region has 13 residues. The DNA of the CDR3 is TGTGCCAGCAGCAGGGAAGGAGGCACTGAAGCTTTCTTT. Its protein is CASSREGGTEAFF.

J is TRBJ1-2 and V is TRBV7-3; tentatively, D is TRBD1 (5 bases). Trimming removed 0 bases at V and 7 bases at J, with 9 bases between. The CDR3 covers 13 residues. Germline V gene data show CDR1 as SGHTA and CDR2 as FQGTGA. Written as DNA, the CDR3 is TGTGCCAGCAGCTTAACGAGGGGTGCTGGCTACACCTTC. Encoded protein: CASSLTRGAGYTF.

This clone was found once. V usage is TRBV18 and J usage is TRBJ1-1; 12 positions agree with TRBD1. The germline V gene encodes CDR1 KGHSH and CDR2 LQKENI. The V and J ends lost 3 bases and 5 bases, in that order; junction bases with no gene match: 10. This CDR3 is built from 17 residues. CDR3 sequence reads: CASSPFRDRGQSTEAFF. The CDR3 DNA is TGTGCCAGCTCACCGTTCCGGGACAGGGGGCAGAGTACTGAAGCTTTCTTT.

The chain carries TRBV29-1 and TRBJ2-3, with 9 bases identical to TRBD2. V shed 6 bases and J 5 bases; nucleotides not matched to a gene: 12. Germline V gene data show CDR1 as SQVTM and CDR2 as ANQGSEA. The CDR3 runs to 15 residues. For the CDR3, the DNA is TGCAGCGTCGGGATGCGGGAGGGCCATAAAGATACGCAGTATTTT. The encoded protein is CSVGMREGHKDTQYF.

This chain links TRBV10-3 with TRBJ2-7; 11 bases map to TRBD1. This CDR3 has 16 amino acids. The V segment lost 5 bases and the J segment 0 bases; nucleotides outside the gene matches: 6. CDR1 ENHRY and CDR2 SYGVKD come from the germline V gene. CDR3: CAISSGQGASSYEQYF. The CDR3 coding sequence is TGTGCCATCAGTTCCGGACAGGGGGCGAGCTCCTACGAGCAGTACTTC.

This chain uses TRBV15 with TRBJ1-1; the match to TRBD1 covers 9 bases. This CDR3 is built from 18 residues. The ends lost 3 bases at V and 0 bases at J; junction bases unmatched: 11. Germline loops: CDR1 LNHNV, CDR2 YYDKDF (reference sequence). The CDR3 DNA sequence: TGTGCCACCAGCAGCCGTTCGGACAGGGGCTTTATGAACACTGAAGCTTTCTTT. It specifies CATSSRSDRGFMNTEAFF.

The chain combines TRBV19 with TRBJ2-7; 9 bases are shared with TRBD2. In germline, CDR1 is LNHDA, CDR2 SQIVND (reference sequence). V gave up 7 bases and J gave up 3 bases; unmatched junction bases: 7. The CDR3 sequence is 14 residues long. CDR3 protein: CASTLTSGSYEQYF. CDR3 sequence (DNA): TGTGCCAGTACCCTGACTAGCGGCAGCTACGAGCAGTACTTC.

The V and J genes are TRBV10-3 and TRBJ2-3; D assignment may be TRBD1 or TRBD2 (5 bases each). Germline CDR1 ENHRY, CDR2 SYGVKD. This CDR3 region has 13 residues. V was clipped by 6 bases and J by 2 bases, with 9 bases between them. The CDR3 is CAIRGPATDTQYF. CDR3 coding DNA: TGTGCCATCAGGGGACCAGCCACAGATACGCAGTATTTT.